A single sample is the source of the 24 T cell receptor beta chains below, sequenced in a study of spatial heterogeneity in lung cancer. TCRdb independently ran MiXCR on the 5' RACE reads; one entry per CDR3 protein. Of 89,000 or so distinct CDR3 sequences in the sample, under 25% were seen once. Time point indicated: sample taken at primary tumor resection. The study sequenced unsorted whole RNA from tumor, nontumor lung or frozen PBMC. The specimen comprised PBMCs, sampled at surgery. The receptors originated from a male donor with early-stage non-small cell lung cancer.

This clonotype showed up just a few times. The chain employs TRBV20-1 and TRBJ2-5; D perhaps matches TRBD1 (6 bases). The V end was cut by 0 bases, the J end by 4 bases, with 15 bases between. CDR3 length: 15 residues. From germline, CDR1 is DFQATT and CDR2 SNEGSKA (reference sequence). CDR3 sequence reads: CSARDLQGALETQYF. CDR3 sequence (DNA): TGCAGTGCTAGAGATCTACAGGGCGCACTAGAGACCCAGTACTTC.

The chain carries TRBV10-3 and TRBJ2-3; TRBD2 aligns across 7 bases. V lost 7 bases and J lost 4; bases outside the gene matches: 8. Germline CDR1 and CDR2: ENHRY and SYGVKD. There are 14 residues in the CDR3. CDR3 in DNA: TGTGCCATCAACCTGGGCGGGAGCGCAGATACGCAGTATTTT. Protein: CAINLGGSADTQYF.

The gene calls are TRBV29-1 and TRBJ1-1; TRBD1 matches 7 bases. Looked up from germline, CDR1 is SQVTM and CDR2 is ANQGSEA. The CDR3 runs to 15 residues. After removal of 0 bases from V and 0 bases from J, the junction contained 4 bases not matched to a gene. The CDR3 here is CSVEEGTALNTEAFF. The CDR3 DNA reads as TGCAGCGTTGAAGAAGGGACAGCCCTGAACACTGAAGCTTTCTTT. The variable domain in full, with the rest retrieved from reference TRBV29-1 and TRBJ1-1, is SAVISQKPSRDICQRGTSLTIQCQVDSQVTMMFWYRQQPGQSLTLIATANQGSEATYESGFVIDKFPISRPNLTFSTLTVSNMSPEDSSIYLCSVEEGTALNTEAFFGQGTRLTVV.

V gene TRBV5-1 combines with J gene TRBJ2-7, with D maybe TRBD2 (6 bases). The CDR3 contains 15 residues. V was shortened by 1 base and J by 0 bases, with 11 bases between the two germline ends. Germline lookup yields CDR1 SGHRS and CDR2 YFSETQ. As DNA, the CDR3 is TGCGCCAGCAGCTTGTGGCGGGATGGCTCCTACGAGCAGTACTTC. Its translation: CASSLWRDGSYEQYF.

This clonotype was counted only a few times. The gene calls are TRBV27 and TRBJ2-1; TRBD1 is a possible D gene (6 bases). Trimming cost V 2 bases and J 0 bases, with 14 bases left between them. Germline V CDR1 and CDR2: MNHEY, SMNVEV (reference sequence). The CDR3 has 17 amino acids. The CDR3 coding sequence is TGTGCCAGCAGTTTACGATGGACAGTGAGCTCCTACAATGAGCAGTTCTTC. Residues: CASSLRWTVSSYNEQFF.

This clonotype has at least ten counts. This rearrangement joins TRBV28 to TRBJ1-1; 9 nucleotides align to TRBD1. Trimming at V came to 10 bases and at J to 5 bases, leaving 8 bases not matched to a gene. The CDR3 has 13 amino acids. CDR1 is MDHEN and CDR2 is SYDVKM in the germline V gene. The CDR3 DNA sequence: TGTGCCACCAAGGGACAGGGTCCTACTGAAGCTTTCTTT. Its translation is CATKGQGPTEAFF. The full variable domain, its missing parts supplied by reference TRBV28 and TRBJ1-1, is DVKVTQSSRYLVKRTGEKVFLECVQDMDHENMFWYRQDPGLGLRLIYFSYDVKMKEKGDIPEGYSVSREKKERFSLILESASTNQTSMYLCATKGQGPTEAFFGQGTRLTVV.

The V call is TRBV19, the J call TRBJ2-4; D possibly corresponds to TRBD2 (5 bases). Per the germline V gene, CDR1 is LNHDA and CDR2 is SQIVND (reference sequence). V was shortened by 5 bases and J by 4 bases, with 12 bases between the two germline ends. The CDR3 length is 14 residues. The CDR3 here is CASSQVGEKNIQYF. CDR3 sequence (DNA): TGTGCCAGTAGTCAGGTCGGGGAGAAAAACATTCAGTACTTC.

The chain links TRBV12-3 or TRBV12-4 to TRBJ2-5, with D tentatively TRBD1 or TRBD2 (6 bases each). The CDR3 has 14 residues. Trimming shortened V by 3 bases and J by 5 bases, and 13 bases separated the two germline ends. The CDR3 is CASSFWGARETQYF. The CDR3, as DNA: TGTGCCAGCAGTTTTTGGGGGGCGCGGGAGACCCAGTACTTC.

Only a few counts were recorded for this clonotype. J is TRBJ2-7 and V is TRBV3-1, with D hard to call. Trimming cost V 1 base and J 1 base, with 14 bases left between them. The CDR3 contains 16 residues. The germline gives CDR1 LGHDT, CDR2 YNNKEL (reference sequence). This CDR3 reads CASSQGSGPQSYEQYF. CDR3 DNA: TGTGCCAGCAGCCAAGGGTCCGGACCACAGTCCTACGAGCAGTACTTC.

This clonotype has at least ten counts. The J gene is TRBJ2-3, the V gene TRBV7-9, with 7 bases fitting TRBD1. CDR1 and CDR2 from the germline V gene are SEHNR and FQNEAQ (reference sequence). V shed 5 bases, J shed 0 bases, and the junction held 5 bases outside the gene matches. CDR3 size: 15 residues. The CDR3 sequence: CASSQRDSSTDTQYF. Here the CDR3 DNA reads TGTGCCAGCAGCCAAAGGGACAGTAGCACAGATACGCAGTATTTT.

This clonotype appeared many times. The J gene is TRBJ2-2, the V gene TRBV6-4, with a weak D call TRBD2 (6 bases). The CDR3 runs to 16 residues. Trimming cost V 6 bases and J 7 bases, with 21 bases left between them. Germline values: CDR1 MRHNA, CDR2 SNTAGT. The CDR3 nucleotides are TGTGCCAGCAGCCCCACGGGGCTAGCGAAGATCGGGGAGCTGTTTTTT. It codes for CASSPTGLAKIGELFF.

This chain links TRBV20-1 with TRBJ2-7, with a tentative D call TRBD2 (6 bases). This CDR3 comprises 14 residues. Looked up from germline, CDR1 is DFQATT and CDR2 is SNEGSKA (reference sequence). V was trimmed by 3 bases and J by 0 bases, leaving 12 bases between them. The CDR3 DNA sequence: TGCAGTGCTAGTTTTGGCGGGACCTCCTACGAGCAGTACTTC. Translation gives CSASFGGTSYEQYF.

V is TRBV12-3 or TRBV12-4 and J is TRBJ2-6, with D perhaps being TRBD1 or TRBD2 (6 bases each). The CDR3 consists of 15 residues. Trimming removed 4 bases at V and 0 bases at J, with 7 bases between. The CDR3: CASSWGASGANVLTF. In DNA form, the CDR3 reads TGTGCCAGCAGTTGGGGGGCCTCTGGGGCCAACGTCCTGACTTTC.

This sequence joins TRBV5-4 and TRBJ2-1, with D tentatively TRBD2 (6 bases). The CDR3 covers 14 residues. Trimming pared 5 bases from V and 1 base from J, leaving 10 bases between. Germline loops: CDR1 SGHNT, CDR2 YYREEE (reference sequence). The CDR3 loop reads CASSFGGSYNEQFF. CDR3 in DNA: TGTGCCAGCAGTTTCGGGGGATCCTACAATGAGCAGTTCTTC.

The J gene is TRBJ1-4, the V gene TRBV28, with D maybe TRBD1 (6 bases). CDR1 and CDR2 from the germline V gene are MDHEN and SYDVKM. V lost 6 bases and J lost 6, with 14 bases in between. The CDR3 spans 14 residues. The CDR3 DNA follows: TGTGCCAGCAGAACCGAGGGGGGGGATGAAAAACTGTTTTTT. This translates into CASRTEGGDEKLFF.

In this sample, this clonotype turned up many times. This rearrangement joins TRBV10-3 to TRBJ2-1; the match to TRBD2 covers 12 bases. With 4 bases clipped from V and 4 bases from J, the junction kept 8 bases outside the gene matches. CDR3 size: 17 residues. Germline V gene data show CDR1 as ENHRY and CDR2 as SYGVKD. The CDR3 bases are TGTGCCATCAGTGCATCGACTAGCGGGGGCCCTTACAATGAGCAGTTCTTC. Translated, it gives CAISASTSGGPYNEQFF.

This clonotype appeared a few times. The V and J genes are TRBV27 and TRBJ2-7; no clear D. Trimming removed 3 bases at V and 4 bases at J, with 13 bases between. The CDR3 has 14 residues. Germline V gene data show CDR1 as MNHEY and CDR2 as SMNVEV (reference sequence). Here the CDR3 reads CASSLRLLGYEQYF. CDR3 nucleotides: TGTGCCAGCAGTTTGAGACTTTTAGGTTACGAGCAGTACTTC.

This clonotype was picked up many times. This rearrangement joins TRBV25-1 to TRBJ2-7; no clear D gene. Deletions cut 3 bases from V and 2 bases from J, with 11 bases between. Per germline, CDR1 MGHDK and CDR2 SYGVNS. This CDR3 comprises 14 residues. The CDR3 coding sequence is TGTGCCAGCAGTGACTTGACTCAGACCTACGAGCAGTACTTC. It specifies CASSDLTQTYEQYF.

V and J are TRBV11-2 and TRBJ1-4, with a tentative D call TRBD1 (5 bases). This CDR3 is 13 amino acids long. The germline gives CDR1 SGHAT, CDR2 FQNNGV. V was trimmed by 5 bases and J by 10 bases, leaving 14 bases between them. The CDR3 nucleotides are TGTGCCAGCAGCGGGGCCCGAGCGGCAAAACTGTTTTTT. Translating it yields CASSGARAAKLFF.

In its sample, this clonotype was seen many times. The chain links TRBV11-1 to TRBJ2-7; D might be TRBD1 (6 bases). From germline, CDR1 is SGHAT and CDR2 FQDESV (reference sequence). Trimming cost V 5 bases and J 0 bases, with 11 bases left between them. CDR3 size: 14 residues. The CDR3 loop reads CASSRTESSYEQYF. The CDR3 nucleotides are TGTGCCAGCAGCCGGACAGAGAGCTCCTACGAGCAGTACTTC.

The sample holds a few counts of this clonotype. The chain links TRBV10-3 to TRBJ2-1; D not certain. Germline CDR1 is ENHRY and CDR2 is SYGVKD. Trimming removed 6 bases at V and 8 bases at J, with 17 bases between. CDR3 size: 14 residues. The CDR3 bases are TGTGCCATCAGGCCCCTGTCCCAGACGGATGAGCAGTTCTTC. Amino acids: CAIRPLSQTDEQFF.

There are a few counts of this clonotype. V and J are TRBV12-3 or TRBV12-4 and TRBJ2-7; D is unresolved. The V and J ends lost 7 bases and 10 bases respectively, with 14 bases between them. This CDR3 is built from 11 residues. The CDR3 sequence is CASTSSVEQYF. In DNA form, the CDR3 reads TGTGCCAGCACGTCCTCGGTTGAACAGTACTTC.

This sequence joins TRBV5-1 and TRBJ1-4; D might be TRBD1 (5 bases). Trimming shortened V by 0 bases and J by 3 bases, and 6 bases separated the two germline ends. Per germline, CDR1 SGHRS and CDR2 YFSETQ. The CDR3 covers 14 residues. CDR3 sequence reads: CASSLGGSNEKLFF. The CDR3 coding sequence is TGCGCCAGCAGCTTGGGGGGGTCTAATGAAAAACTGTTTTTT.

As DNA, the CDR3 is TGCAGTGCTAGTCCTTTAGCGGGATCATACAATGAGCAGTTCTTC. Translation: CSASPLAGSYNEQFF. The J gene is TRBJ2-1, the V gene TRBV20-1, with TRBD2 matching 8 bases. Germline CDR1 reads DFQATT; CDR2 reads SNEGSKA (reference sequence). This CDR3 comprises 15 residues. Unmatched junction bases numbered 8, after V lost 3 bases and J lost 4 bases.